Listed below are T cell receptor beta chains from one sample, sequenced in a study of T cell repertoires in cytomegalovirus infection. No antigens are known for them. One entry per CDR3 protein results from TCRdb running MiXCR on the reads. The repertoire holds 200,000 or so distinct CDR3 sequences, less than 50% seen once, with more than 50% in the top ten. The material sequenced was CD8+ T cells from cultured PBMCs, taken from culture after CMV antigen stimulation. Every receptor here comes from a human donor in good health (CMV status not recorded). Some clones in this sample may be carry-over from other donors' samples. The CDR3 runs from the conserved cysteine through the conserved F or W. D genes are given only for firm matches. Not all rows give a size; the values are once, few, many and, for expanded clones, a class.

d_call j_call clone_size v_call cdr3_length cdr3_aa cdr3_nt
TRBD2 TRBJ2-2 few TRBV29-1 16 CSVEGADGRASGELFF TGCAGCGTTGAAGGGGCGGACGGGAGGGCCAGTGGGGAGCTGTTTTTT
. TRBJ1-2 . TRBV27 13 CASSLSGIDGYTF TGTGCCAGCAGTTTATCGGGGATTGATGGCTACACCTTC
. TRBJ2-2 once TRBV6-1 16 CASSEYKQANTGELFF TGTGCCAGCAGTGAATATAAGCAGGCGAACACCGGGGAGCTGTTTTTT
. TRBJ1-1 few TRBV9 16 CASSVESVALNTEAFF TGTGCCAGCAGCGTAGAGAGTGTGGCTCTGAACACTGAAGCTTTCTTT
. TRBJ2-3 . TRBV7-9 11 CASSFTQGQYF TGTGCCAGCAGCTTTACCCAGGGGCAGTATTTT
. TRBJ2-7 few TRBV7-2 17 CASSFSSFRDGAYEQYF TGTGCCAGCAGCTTCTCCAGTTTCCGGGACGGGGCCTACGAGCAGTACTTC
. TRBJ2-3 . TRBV5-1 16 CPSSLPRGTSTDTQYF TGCCCCAGCAGCTTGCCCCGGGGGACTAGCACAGATACGCAGTATTTT
TRBD1 TRBJ1-3 many TRBV7-8 15 CASSLYRGTGNTIYF TGTGCCAGCAGCTTATACAGGGGTACTGGAAACACCATATATTTT
. TRBJ2-7 . TRBV4-1 14 CASSQEGATYEQYF TGCGCCAGCAGCCAAGAAGGGGCTACCTACGAGCAGTACTTC
. TRBJ1-2 . TRBV5-4 12 CASSLGAGGYTF TGTGCCAGCAGCTTGGGAGCCGGTGGCTACACCTTC
TRBD1 TRBJ2-7 few TRBV7-2 16 CASSLILRTGLYEQYF TGTGCCAGCAGCTTAATTCTGAGGACAGGCCTCTACGAGCAGTACTTC
TRBD2 TRBJ2-7 many TRBV7-2 13 CAIAVAGDYEQYF TGTGCCATCGCGGTAGCGGGGGACTACGAGCAGTACTTC
TRBD2 TRBJ2-1 . TRBV27 15 CASSSPGTSQYEQFF TGTGCCAGCAGTTCCCCCGGGACTAGCCAGTATGAGCAGTTCTTC
TRBD2 TRBJ2-1 . TRBV7-6 15 CASSPGLAGNNEQFF TGTGCCAGCAGCCCCGGACTAGCGGGAAACAATGAGCAGTTCTTC
. TRBJ1-2 few TRBV20-1 11 CSAPRNYGYTF TGCAGTGCGCCCCGGAACTATGGCTACACCTTC
. TRBJ2-5 . TRBV7-8 16 CASSERSTVSEETQYF TGTGCCAGCAGCGAGAGATCGACGGTCTCAGAGGAGACCCAGTACTTC
. TRBJ2-7 many TRBV5-4 14 CASSLRGLGYEQYF TGTGCCAGCAGCTTGCGGGGTCTTGGTTACGAGCAGTACTTC
TRBD2 TRBJ2-3 many TRBV7-8 15 CASSSTGGWTDTQYF TGTGCCAGCAGCTCCACGGGGGGGTGGACAGATACGCAGTATTTT
. TRBJ1-5 many TRBV7-2 19 CASSLALQGRELSNQPQHF TGTGCCAGCAGCTTAGCGTTACAGGGAAGAGAGTTAAGCAATCAGCCCCAGCATTTT
TRBD2 TRBJ2-1 few TRBV7-9 16 CASSVAGGPSYNEQFF TGTGCCAGCAGTGTAGCGGGAGGGCCCTCCTACAATGAGCAGTTCTTC
TRBD1 TRBJ1-1 few TRBV7-9 17 CASSLGFRQGSNTEAFF TGTGCCAGCAGCTTAGGGTTCCGACAGGGTTCGAACACTGAAGCTTTCTTT
. TRBJ2-5 few TRBV7-3 15 CASSLGQSSQETQYF TGTGCCAGCAGTTTAGGACAGTCCTCCCAAGAGACCCAGTACTTC
. TRBJ2-2 many TRBV7-6 15 CASSLARANTGELFF TGTGCCAGCAGCTTAGCCCGGGCGAACACCGGGGAGCTGTTTTTT
TRBD1 TRBJ2-1 . TRBV30 14 CAWGQGTGKDEQFF TGTGCCTGGGGACAAGGGACAGGGAAAGATGAGCAGTTCTTC
. TRBJ2-7 . TRBV6-5 15 CASRPSFRDPYEQYF TGTGCCAGCAGACCGTCCTTCAGGGATCCCTACGAGCAGTACTTC
TRBD2 TRBJ2-1 few TRBV6-2/TRBV6-3 14 CASSRSGGPGEQFF TGTGCCAGCAGTCGTTCGGGGGGGCCCGGTGAGCAGTTCTTC
TRBD1 TRBJ2-2 few TRBV20-1 15 CSARRQGGYTGELFF TGCAGTGCTAGGAGACAGGGGGGCTACACCGGGGAGCTGTTTTTT
TRBD1 TRBJ1-1 few TRBV20-1 18 CSARGRTTGTGGYTEAFF TGCAGTGCTAGAGGGCGAACGACCGGGACAGGGGGCTACACTGAAGCTTTCTTT
TRBD1 TRBJ2-1 few TRBV12-3/TRBV12-4 13 CASSWDRGNEQFF TGTGCCAGCAGTTGGGACAGGGGCAATGAGCAGTTCTTC
. TRBJ2-7 many TRBV7-2 13 CASSLSGRAEQYF TGTGCCAGCAGCTTATCCGGCAGGGCCGAGCAGTACTTC
TRBD2 TRBJ2-1 . TRBV27 15 CASRASGRAGNEQFF TGTGCCAGCAGGGCTAGCGGGAGGGCCGGCAATGAGCAGTTCTTC
. TRBJ2-7 few TRBV7-9 14 CASSPQSGAYEQYF TGTGCCAGCAGCCCACAGTCGGGGGCCTACGAGCAGTACTTC
. TRBJ2-1 . TRBV11-1 16 CASSLQATSSYNEQFF TGTGCCAGCAGCTTACAGGCGACGAGCTCCTACAATGAGCAGTTCTTC
TRBD2 TRBJ2-4 few TRBV6-1 13 CASKESGINIQYF TGTGCCAGCAAAGAAAGCGGGATAAACATTCAGTACTTC
. TRBJ2-1 . TRBV12-3/TRBV12-4 10 CASSSAEQFF TGTGCCAGCAGTTCAGCTGAGCAGTTCTTC
TRBD2 TRBJ2-7 few TRBV7-8 21 CASSLSMPGLAGGPEEDEQYF TGTGCCAGCAGCTTATCTATGCCGGGACTAGCGGGAGGGCCCGAGGAGGACGAGCAGTACTTC
. TRBJ2-7 few TRBV6-1 15 CASRPPGTGTYEQYF TGTGCCAGCAGACCACCCGGGACTGGGACCTACGAGCAGTACTTC
. TRBJ2-3 . TRBV15 19 CATSRSSILAVTFTDTQYF TGTGCCACCAGCAGAAGTTCCATCTTAGCGGTAACCTTCACAGATACGCAGTATTTT
TRBD2 TRBJ2-1 . TRBV6-1 19 CASSEVDVRLAGLRNEQFF TGTGCCAGCAGTGAAGTCGATGTACGGCTAGCGGGATTAAGGAATGAGCAGTTCTTC
. TRBJ1-3 few TRBV4-2 14 CASSQRISGNTIYF TGTGCCAGCAGCCAGCGAATCTCTGGAAACACCATATATTTT
. TRBJ2-1 . TRBV11-1 13 CASSGSGFNEQFF TGTGCCTCGTCAGGCTCAGGGTTCAATGAGCAGTTCTTC
TRBD2 TRBJ2-1 . TRBV27 15 CASSFFAGGDNEQFF TGTGCCAGCAGTTTCTTTGCGGGGGGGGACAATGAGCAGTTCTTC
. TRBJ2-1 once TRBV7-9 15 CASSLRGPATNEQFF TGTGCCAGCAGCCTTAGGGGCCCAGCGACGAATGAGCAGTTCTTC
TRBD2 TRBJ2-2 . TRBV6-5 15 CASTVTSRNTGELFF TGTGCCAGCACCGTGACTAGCAGGAACACCGGGGAGCTGTTTTTT
. TRBJ1-1 . TRBV19 13 CASSITENTEAFF TGTGCCAGTAGTATCACGGAGAACACTGAAGCTTTCTTT
TRBD1 TRBJ1-2 . TRBV7-2 17 CASSLDVATGGANGYTF TGTGCCAGCAGCTTAGACGTCGCCACAGGGGGGGCTAATGGCTACACCTTC
TRBD1 TRBJ2-3 . TRBV27 16 CASSSVPGQGTDTQYF TGTGCCAGCAGTTCCGTTCCGGGACAGGGGACAGATACGCAGTATTTT
. TRBJ2-7 . TRBV20-1 10 CSASPSGDDF TGCAGTGCTAGCCCCTCGGGGGATGACTTC
. TRBJ1-5 many TRBV7-8 13 CASSARPNQPQHF TGTGCCAGCAGCGCCCGCCCCAATCAGCCCCAGCATTTT
. TRBJ1-5 many TRBV7-6 15 CASSARLEVNQPQHF TGTGCCAGCAGCGCACGACTAGAAGTCAATCAGCCCCAGCATTTT
. TRBJ1-6 . TRBV20-1 15 CSALLLQGMGSPLHF TGCAGTGCTTTACTACTACAGGGTATGGGTTCACCCCTCCACTTT
. TRBJ1-1 few TRBV29-1 14 CSVEEMGWGTEAFF TGCAGCGTTGAAGAGATGGGGTGGGGCACTGAAGCTTTCTTT
. TRBJ2-2 . TRBV7-2 16 CASSLYSGTPTGELFF TGTGCCAGCAGCTTATACTCCGGGACGCCAACCGGGGAGCTGTTTTTT
. TRBJ2-7 many TRBV27 14 CASSFKEYSGEQYF TGTGCCAGCAGTTTCAAGGAGTACTCGGGGGAGCAGTACTTC
TRBD2 TRBJ2-1 . TRBV7-9 15 CASSLASGRKNEQFF TGTGCCAGCAGCTTAGCTAGCGGGAGAAAAAATGAGCAGTTCTTC
. TRBJ2-1 . TRBV28 16 CASSFLPRHEYNEQFF TGTGCCAGCAGTTTCTTGCCGCGGCACGAATACAATGAGCAGTTCTTC